This TCR beta chain was obtained from a study of blood T cell repertoires in COVID-19. On the study more broadly: Specimens from acute and convalescent COVID-19 originated in the United States, Italy and Spain.

Here immunoSEQ multiplex PCR was the method, and the copy in TCRdb shows in-frame clones only, minus some. The repertoire holds 250,000 to 400,000 clones, 90% seen once, with 2.5% to 3.5% in the top ten. Seattle patients were enrolled during active infection and followed longitudinally. Sequencing used peripheral blood. The source is a woman aged 25-40 years with COVID-19, enrolled during active disease.

The CDR3 sequence is CASSFNNEQFF. CDR3 nucleotides: TGTGCCAGCAGCTTCAACAATGAGCAGTTCTTC. The chain carries TRBV5-5 and TRBJ2-1; D ambiguous. The CDR3 contains 11 residues. Germline loops: CDR1 SGHKS, CDR2 YYEKEE (reference sequence). The germline V and J ends were trimmed by 2 bases and 5 bases, with 2 bases remaining between them.